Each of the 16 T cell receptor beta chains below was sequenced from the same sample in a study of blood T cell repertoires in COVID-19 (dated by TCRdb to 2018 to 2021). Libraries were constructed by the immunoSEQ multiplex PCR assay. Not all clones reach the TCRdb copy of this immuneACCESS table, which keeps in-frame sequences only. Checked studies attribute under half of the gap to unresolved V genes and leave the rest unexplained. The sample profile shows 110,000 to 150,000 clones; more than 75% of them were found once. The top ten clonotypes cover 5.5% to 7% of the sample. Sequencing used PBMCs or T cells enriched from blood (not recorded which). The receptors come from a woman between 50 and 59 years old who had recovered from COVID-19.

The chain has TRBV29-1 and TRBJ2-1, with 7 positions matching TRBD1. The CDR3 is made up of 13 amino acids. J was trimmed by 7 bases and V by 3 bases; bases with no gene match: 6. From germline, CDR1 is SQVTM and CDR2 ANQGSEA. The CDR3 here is CSVDYRGGNEQFF. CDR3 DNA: TGCAGCGTTGATTACAGGGGTGGGAATGAGCAGTTCTTC.

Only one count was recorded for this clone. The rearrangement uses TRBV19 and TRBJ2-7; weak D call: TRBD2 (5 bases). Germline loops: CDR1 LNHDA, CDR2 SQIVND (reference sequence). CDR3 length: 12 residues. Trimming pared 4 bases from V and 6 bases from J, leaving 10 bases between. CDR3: CASSNRGGEQYV. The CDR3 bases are TGTGCCAGTAGTAACCGAGGAGGCGAGCAGTACGTC.

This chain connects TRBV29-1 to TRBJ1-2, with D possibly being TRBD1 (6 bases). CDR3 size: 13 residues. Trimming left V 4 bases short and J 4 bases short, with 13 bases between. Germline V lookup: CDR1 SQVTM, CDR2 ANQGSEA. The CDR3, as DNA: TGCAGCGTTGCCCCACAGGGAAGCTATGGCTACACCTTC. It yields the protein CSVAPQGSYGYTF. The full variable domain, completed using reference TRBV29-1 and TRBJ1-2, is SAVISQKPSRDICQRGTSLTIQCQVDSQVTMMFWYRQQPGQSLTLIATANQGSEATYESGFVIDKFPISRPNLTFSTLTVSNMSPEDSSIYLCSVAPQGSYGYTFGSGTRLTVV.

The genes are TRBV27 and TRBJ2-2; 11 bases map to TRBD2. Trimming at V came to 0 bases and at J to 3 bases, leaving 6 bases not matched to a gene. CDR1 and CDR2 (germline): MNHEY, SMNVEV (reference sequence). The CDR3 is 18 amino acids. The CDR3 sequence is CASSLSGLAGGYTGELFF. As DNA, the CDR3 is TGTGCCAGCAGTTTATCGGGGCTAGCGGGGGGTTACACCGGGGAGCTGTTTTTT.

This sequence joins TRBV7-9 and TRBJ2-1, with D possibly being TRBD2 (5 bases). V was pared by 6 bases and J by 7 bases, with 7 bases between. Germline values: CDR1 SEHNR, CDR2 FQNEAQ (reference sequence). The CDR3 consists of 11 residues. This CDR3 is CASRGLNEQFF. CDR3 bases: TGTGCCAGCAGAGGACTTAATGAGCAGTTCTTC. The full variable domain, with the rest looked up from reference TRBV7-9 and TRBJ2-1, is DTGVSQNPRHKITKRGQNVTFRCDPISEHNRLYWYRQTLGQGPEFLTYFQNEAQLEKSRLLSDRFSAERPKGSFSTLEIQRTEQGDSAMYLCASRGLNEQFFGPGTRLTVL.

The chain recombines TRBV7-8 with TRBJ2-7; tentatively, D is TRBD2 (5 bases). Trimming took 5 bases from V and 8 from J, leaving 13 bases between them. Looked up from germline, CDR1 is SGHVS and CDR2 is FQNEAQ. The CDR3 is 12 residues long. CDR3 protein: CASSIDEGQQYV. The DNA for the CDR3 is TGTGCCAGCAGCATCGACGAGGGTCAGCAGTACGTC.

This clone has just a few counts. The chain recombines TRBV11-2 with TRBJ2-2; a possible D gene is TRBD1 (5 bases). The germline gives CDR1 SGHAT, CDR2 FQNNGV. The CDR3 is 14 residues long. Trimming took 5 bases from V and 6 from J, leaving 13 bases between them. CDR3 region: CASSLNRRAGELFF. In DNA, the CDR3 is TGTGCCAGCAGCCTGAACAGGAGAGCCGGGGAGCTGTTTTTT. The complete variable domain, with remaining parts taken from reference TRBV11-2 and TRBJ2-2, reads EAGVAQSPRYKIIEKRQSVAFWCNPISGHATLYWYQQILGQGPKLLIQFQNNGVVDDSQLPKDRFSAERLKGVDSTLKIQPAKLEDSAVYLCASSLNRRAGELFFGEGSRLTVL.

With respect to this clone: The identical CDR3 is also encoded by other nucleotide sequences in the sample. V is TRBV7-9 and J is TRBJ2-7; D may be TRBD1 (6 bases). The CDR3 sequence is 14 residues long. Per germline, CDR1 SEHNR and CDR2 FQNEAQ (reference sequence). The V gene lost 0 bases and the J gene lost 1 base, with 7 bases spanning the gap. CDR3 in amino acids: CASSLAGTSYEQYF. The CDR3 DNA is TGTGCCAGCAGCTTAGCCGGGACATCCTACGAGCAGTACTTC. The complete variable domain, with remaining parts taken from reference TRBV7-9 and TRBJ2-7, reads DTGVSQNPRHKITKRGQNVTFRCDPISEHNRLYWYRQTLGQGPEFLTYFQNEAQLEKSRLLSDRFSAERPKGSFSTLEIQRTEQGDSAMYLCASSLAGTSYEQYFGPGTRLTVT.

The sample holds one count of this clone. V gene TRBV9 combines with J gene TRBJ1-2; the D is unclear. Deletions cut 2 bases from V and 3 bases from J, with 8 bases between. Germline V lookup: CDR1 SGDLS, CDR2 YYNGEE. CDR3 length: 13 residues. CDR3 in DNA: TGTGCCAGCAGCGTTAGGAGTCACTATGGCTACACCTTC. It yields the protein CASSVRSHYGYTF.

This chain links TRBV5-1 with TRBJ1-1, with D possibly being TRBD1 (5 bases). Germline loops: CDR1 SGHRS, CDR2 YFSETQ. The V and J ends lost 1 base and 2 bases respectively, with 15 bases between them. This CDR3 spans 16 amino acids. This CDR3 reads CASSLLDGGTNTEAFF. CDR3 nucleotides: TGCGCCAGCAGCTTGCTAGATGGGGGGACCAACACTGAAGCTTTCTTT.

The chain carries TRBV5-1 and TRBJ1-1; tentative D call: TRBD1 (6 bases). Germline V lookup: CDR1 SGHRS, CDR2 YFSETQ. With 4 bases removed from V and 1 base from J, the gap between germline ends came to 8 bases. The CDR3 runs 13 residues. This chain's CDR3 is CASSVQGNTEAFF. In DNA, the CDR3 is TGCGCCAGCAGCGTACAGGGGAACACTGAAGCTTTCTTT.

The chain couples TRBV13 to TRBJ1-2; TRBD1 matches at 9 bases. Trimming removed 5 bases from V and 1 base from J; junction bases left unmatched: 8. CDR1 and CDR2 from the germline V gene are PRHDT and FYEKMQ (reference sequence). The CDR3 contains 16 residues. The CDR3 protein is CASSPLDRGYNYGYTF. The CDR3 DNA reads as TGTGCCAGCAGCCCCCTCGACAGGGGGTATAACTATGGCTACACCTTC.

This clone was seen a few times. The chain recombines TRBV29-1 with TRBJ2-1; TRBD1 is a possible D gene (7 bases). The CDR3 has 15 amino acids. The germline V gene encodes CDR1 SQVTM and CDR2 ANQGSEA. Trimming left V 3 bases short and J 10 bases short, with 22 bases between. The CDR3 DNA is TGCAGCGTTGACCGTCGATCAGGGGGAGGACCCGAGCAGTTCTTC. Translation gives CSVDRRSGGGPEQFF.

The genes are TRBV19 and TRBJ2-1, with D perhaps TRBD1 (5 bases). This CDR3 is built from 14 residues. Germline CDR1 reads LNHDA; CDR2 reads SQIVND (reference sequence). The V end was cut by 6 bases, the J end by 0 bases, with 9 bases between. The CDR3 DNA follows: TGTGCCAGTAGAGAGCAGGGCTCCTACAATGAGCAGTTCTTC. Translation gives CASREQGSYNEQFF.

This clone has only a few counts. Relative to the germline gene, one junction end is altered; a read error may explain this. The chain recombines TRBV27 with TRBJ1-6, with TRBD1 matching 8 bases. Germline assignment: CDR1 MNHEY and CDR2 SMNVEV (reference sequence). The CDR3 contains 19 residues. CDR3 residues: CASGTLRGTGSSFNSPLHF. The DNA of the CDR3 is TGTGCCAGCGGAACTCTGCGGGGGACAGGTTCTTCCTTTAATTCACCCCTCCACTTT.

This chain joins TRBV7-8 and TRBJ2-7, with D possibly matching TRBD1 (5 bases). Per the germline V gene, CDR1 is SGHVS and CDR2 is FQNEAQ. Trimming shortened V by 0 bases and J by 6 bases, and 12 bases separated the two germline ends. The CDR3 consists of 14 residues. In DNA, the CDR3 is TGTGCCAGCAGCTTAGCGCCAGGGTGGCGCGAGCAGTACTTC. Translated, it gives CASSLAPGWREQYF. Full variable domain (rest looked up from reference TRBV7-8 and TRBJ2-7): GAGVSQSPRYKVAKRGQDVALRCDPISGHVSLFWYQQALGQGPEFLTYFQNEAQLDKSGLPSDRFFAERPEGSVSTLKIQRTQQEDSAVYLCASSLAPGWREQYFGPGTRLTVT.